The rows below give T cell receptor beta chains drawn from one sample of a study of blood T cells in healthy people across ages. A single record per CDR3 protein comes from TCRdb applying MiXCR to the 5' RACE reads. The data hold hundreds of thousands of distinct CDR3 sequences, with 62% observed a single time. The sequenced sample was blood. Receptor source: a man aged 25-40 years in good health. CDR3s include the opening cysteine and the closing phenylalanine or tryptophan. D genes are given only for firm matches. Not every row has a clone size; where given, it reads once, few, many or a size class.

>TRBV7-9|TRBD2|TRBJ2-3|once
CASSPGRTSGEGTQYF
TGTGCCAGCAGCCCCGGCCGTACTAGCGGGGAAGGTACGCAGTATTTT
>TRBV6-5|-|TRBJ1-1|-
CASNQGREAFF
TGTGCCAGCAACCAAGGACGGGAAGCTTTCTTT
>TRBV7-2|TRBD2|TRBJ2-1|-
CASSLGSGGGNEQFF
TGTGCCAGCAGCTTGGGAAGCGGGGGAGGGAATGAGCAGTTCTTC
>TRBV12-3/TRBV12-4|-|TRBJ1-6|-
CASSLSAGVDSPLHF
TGTGCCAGCAGTTTGTCTGCGGGGGTTGATTCACCCCTCCACTTT
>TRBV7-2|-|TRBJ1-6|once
CASGPPSKGFNISPLHF
TGTGCCAGCGGACCCCCCAGTAAGGGCTTTAATATTTCACCCCTCCACTTT
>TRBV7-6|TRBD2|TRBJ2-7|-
CASSLERGVAYEQYF
TGTGCCAGCAGCTTAGAGCGGGGGGTCGCCTACGAGCAGTACTTC
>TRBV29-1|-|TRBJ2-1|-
CSVRVGSREQFF
TGCAGCGTTCGCGTGGGGTCGAGGGAGCAGTTCTTC
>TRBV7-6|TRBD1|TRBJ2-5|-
CASSQTGGQTQYF
TGTGCCAGCAGCCAGACAGGGGGCCAGACCCAGTACTTC
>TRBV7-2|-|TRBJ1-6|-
CASSRALTSYNSPLHF
TGTGCCAGCAGTAGAGCGTTGACGTCCTATAATTCACCCCTCCACTTT
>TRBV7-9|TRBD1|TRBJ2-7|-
CASSFYRDRGIYEQYF
TGTGCCAGCAGCTTCTACCGGGACAGGGGGATCTACGAGCAGTACTTC